The 11 T cell receptor beta chains below were found in one sample sequenced in a study of shared clonotypes between healthy human individuals. Repertoires were generated with immunoSEQ multiplex PCR, while TCRdb's copy carries only in-frame clones and drops some. This table has around 2.3 million clones, 90% to 97% appearing once. The material sequenced was naive CD4+ T cells sorted from blood. Subset given: CD45RA+ positively selected. The receptors originated from a man between 18 and 35 years old in good health.

This clone has a handful of counts. The chain joins TRBV6-1 to TRBJ1-5, with D unclear. Germline CDR1 reads MNHNS; CDR2 reads SASEGT. The CDR3 contains 12 residues. V shed 3 bases and J shed 6 bases, with 6 bases lying between them. The CDR3 DNA follows: TGTGCCAGCAGTGATTGGGCTCAGCCCCAGCATTTT. Its protein product is CASSDWAQPQHF.

V usage is TRBV2 and J usage is TRBJ2-7; 7 nucleotides align to TRBD2. Germline V gives CDR1 SNHLY, CDR2 FYNNEI. V shed 3 bases and J 3 bases; nucleotides not matched to a gene: 5. The CDR3 runs to 14 residues. CDR3 in DNA: TGTGCCAGCAGTGAGGGGAGGGTTGGCTACGAGCAGTACTTC. It specifies CASSEGRVGYEQYF.

The sample holds one count of this clone. Other DNA sequences in this specimen translate into the identical CDR3. The chain uses TRBV18 and TRBJ2-6; no clear D gene. Germline V gene data show CDR1 as KGHSH and CDR2 as LQKENI. The CDR3 covers 15 residues. V lost 0 bases and J lost 0, with 3 bases in between. The CDR3: CASSPPASGANVLTF. CDR3 nucleotide sequence: TGTGCCAGCTCACCACCCGCCTCTGGGGCCAACGTCCTGACTTTC. Together with reference TRBV18 and TRBJ2-6, the CDR3 gives the full variable domain: NAGVMQNPRHLVRRRGQEARLRCSPMKGHSHVYWYRQLPEEGLKFMVYLQKENIIDESGMPKERFSAEFPKEGPSILRIQQVVRGDSAAYFCASSPPASGANVLTFGAGSRLTVL.

On this clone itself: Other DNA sequences within the sample encode an identical CDR3. This chain uses TRBV27 with TRBJ1-5; the D gene is possibly TRBD1 (5 bases). Trimming removed 2 bases at V and 2 bases at J, with 7 bases between. Germline CDR1 and CDR2: MNHEY and SMNVEV (reference sequence). The length of the CDR3 is 14 residues. The CDR3 reads CASSLRGGNQPQHF. In nucleotides, the CDR3 is TGTGCCAGCAGTTTAAGGGGTGGCAATCAGCCCCAGCATTTT.

The chain employs TRBV7-6 and TRBJ2-2, with no clear D. CDR3 size: 15 residues. Trimming cost V 5 bases and J 0 bases, with 10 bases left between them. Germline V gene sequence: CDR1 SGHVS, CDR2 FNYEAQ. This CDR3 reads CASSRNRANTGELFF. Written as DNA, the CDR3 is TGTGCCAGCAGCCGAAACAGAGCGAACACCGGGGAGCTGTTTTTT.

This clone was observed once. J is TRBJ2-7 and V is TRBV5-1; 7 bases map to TRBD1. V trimming: 3 bases; J trimming: 0 bases; junction bases outside the gene matches: 9. CDR1 is SGHRS, CDR2 YFSETQ, per germline. CDR3 length: 16 amino acids. The CDR3 DNA sequence: TGCGCCAGCAGCTGGACCGCCAGGGGGAGCTCCTACGAGCAGTACTTC. Translating it yields CASSWTARGSSYEQYF.

This chain links TRBV7-2 with TRBJ2-3; TRBD2 matches at 8 bases. Germline V lookup: CDR1 SGHTA, CDR2 FQGNSA. The V gene end was trimmed by 1 base and the J gene end by 0 bases; junction bases not matched to a gene: 9. The length of the CDR3 is 18 residues. The CDR3, as DNA: TGTGCCAGCAGCTTAGGCACTAGCGGAGTACCTAGCACAGATACGCAGTATTTT. This gives the protein CASSLGTSGVPSTDTQYF.

This clone was seen just once. The rearrangement joins TRBV7-9 to TRBJ2-2; possible D gene TRBD2, 6 bases. The germline V gene has CDR1 SEHNR and CDR2 FQNEAQ (reference sequence). With 3 bases removed from V and 2 bases from J, the gap between germline ends came to 10 bases. There are 15 residues in the CDR3. The CDR3 sequence is CASSFSGTNTGELFF. CDR3 sequence (DNA): TGTGCCAGCAGCTTTAGCGGAACAAACACCGGGGAGCTGTTTTTT.

The chain recombines TRBV10-1 with TRBJ2-3, with TRBD2 as a possible D gene (5 bases). The CDR3 extends over 14 amino acids. The germline V gene has CDR1 WNHNN and CDR2 SYGVQD (reference sequence). V lost 0 bases and J lost 2, with 6 bases in between. The CDR3: CASSESRATDTQYF. CDR3 DNA sequence: TGCGCCAGCAGTGAGTCGCGGGCCACAGATACGCAGTATTTT.

The V gene is TRBV16, the J gene TRBJ1-5; D uncertain. V lost 2 bases and J lost 7, with 12 bases in between. The germline CDR1 and CDR2 sequences are KGHSY and FQNENV. The CDR3 has 14 residues. The CDR3 region has the DNA TGTGCCAGCAGCCAAGGATATGGAGACCAGCCCCAGCATTTT. This translates into CASSQGYGDQPQHF.

The V call is TRBV10-2, the J call TRBJ1-4; D remains ambiguous. Per the germline V gene, CDR1 is WSHSY and CDR2 is SAAADI. Trimming took 2 bases from V and 8 from J, leaving 6 bases between them. The CDR3 runs to 12 residues. The CDR3, as DNA: TGCGCCAGCAGTGAGCGCCGGGAAAAACTGTTTTTT. This sequence encodes CASSERREKLFF.